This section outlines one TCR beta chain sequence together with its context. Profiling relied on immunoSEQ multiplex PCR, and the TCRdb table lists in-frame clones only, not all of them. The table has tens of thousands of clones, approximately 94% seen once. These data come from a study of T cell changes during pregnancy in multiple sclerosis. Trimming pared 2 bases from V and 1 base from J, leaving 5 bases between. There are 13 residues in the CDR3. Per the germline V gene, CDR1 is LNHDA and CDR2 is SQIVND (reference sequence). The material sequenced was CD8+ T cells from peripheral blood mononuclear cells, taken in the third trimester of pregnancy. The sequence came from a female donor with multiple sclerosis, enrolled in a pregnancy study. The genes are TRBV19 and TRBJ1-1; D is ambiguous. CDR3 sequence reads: CASSISANTEAFF. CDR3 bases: TGTGCCAGTAGTATAAGCGCGAACACTGAAGCTTTCTTT.